This paragraph reports one T cell receptor (beta chain). Its antigen specificity is not known. Base quality data are lacking; no much larger clone is found one base away. The data derive from a study of cytomegalovirus exposure and HLA in healthy donors (dated by TCRdb to about 2017). Looking at the study overall: According to a later analysis, one platform produced both the 120 validation repertoires and the 666 repertoires of the first cohort. The study aimed to test whether signatures of past pathogen exposure could be identified by cataloging public T cell receptors. In addition to the first cohort of roughly 670 subjects, a separate validation cohort of 120 different subjects was used. High-throughput TCR immunosequencing, statistical association of individual TCRs with disease status, and machine learning were combined to predict cytomegalovirus infection status. The paper as a whole reports these results and caveats: Three of the identified cytomegalovirus-associated TCR beta chains were confirmed in vitro to be specific for cytomegalovirus antigens. The study listed 150 to 200 TCR beta chains as associated with cytomegalovirus. Most TCR sequences were observed very rarely across donors, whereas some public TCRs were present in many individuals. It was suggested by the authors that the approach could potentially be generalized to other disease states and immunological phenotypes. Of the cluster scores, about 94% were above 0 in a later analysis, which found that TCRs clustered in the first cohort also tended to co-occur in the 120 validation repertoires. In both the original and validation cohorts, the classifier was reported to diagnose cytomegalovirus status with high specificity and sensitivity. A later analysis had no HLA typing for the validation cohort, so co-occurrence there was scored across all 110 or so repertoires.

Library preparation was by the immunoSEQ multiplex PCR assay. Under the source paper's analysis protocol: A statistical classification framework was built for diagnosing cytomegalovirus status from the catalog of TCR beta chain sequences. This immuneACCESS table, as held by TCRdb, lists in-frame sequences with V and J called but not all clones. Of the missing ones, under half trace to an unresolved V gene in checked studies; the others have no known cause. That table furnishes V, J and clone size, whereas the DNA furnished D and trimming. In all, the sample holds 140,000 or so clones, and roughly 86% of those were seen once. The top ten clones comprise 4.5% of the sample. The donors were included in the validation cohort of over a hundred subjects, a group kept apart from the roughly 690-subject first cohort. Looking up the germline V gene yields CDR1 KGHSH and CDR2 LQKENI. The CDR3 contains 17 residues, cysteine and phenylalanine counted. Just CDR3 DNA is preserved here, 51 bases in frame from base 1. V sheds 3 bases and J sheds 5 bases, leaving 22 bases between their ends.

The TCR was taken from a man between 18 and 35 years old in good health and CMV-seropositive. The chain couples TRBV18 to TRBJ1-1; TRBD1 could be the D gene, as 6 bases match. Sequenced sample: PBMCs. The CDR3 loop reads CASSPSVRGARVTEAFF. The nucleotides are TGTGCCAGCTCACCTTCCGTCCGGGGGGCGCGGGTAACTGAAGCTTTCTTT.